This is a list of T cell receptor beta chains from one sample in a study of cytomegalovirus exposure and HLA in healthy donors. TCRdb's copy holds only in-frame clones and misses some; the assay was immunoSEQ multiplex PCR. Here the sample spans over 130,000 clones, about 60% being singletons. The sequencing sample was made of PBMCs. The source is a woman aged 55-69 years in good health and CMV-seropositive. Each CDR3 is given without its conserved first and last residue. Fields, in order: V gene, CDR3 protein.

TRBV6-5,ASSYSVSTEAF
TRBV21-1,ASSKPSAGGKNIQY
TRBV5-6,ASSPRYYEQY
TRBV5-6,ASSPRGRRYNSPLH
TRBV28,ASSSGQPRTGELF
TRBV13,ASSFKGLGLTYEQY
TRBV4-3,ASSQDRGYSGNTIY
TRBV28,ASRGGASGSTEAF
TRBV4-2,ASSQDLLAGGRNEQF
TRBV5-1,ASSYTGSTEQF
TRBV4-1,ASSQARSTLNTEAF
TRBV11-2,ASSLSGVSSYEQY
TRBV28,ASSSREQF
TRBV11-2,ASTPARESYNEQF
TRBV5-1,ASSLGGYSYNEQF
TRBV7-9,ASSPEVYGYT
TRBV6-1,ASSEYRGTPQH
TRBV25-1,ASSLGAPGTEAF
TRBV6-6,ASKEWEYEKLF
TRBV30,AAPTTADGYT
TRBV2,ASVGVLRGRADTQY
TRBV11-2,ASSLGSPVATEQF
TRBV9,ASRPLAGGAAEQF
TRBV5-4,ASTVDRNTEAF
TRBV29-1,SVGLATDTQY
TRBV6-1,ASSEPGLAGAKTQY
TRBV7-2,ASTVFSSYNEQF
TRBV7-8,ASSWAVSRTEAF
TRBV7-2,ASSLVLSSGNTIY
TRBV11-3,ASSLEGTSSWNEQF
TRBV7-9,ASSPGLAGPYEQY
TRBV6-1,ASSAGMGYTDTQY
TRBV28,ASSTGLTGGRGYT
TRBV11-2,ASSLAAGLAGGRETQY
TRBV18,ASSPPSGRADGKEQF
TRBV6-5,ASSQDRPPNNEQF
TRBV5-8,ASSSTNDEKLF
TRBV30,AWSRDRGTEAF
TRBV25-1,ASSESGHSYEQY
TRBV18,ASSPGGAAYEQY
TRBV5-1,ASSPSTYNEQF
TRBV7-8,ASSSQGYYGYT
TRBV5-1,ASSLGGSGGRREQY
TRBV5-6,ASSLTWWTGDYNEQF
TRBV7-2,ASSLEGTTNEKLF
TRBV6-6,ASAYEGDETEAF
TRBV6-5,ASSWTVPGPQDTQY
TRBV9,ASSVGLAGNTDTQY
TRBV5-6,ASSSQGEGFMNTEAF
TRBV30,AWGQGGDTQY